These 8 T cell receptor beta chains originate from one sample sequenced in a study of human T cells and chemical hapten exposure (dated by TCRdb to about 2021). Sample time point, as interpreted from the label and publication: patch test 1, 2 weeks after DPC sensitization. This sample's treatment or condition label indicates: therapeutic diphenylcyclopropenone sensitization with weekly scalp DPC. The library was prepared using RACE. TCRdb records NextSeq 500 as the sequencer. In-frame beta chains were kept once TCRdb had trimmed the public reads at Q25 with fastp and called clones with MiXCR. Identical CDR3 proteins give one entry, which carries the most common genes and DNA. In this sample the table shows roughly 82,000 distinct CDR3 sequences, 12% of which occur a single time. The ten largest clones represent under 4% of the sample. The sample was whole blood, taken in connection with sensitization to the hapten diphenylcyclopropenone (DPC). The source is a woman aged 55-69 years with alopecia areata. Some clones in this sample may be carry-over from other donors' samples.

The V and J genes are TRBV6-6 and TRBJ1-5, with D maybe TRBD1 (5 bases). Trimming removed 1 base from V and 1 base from J, with 8 bases in between. CDR3 length: 15 amino acids. CDR1 is MNHNY and CDR2 is SVGAGI in the germline V gene (reference sequence). The CDR3 sequence: CASSYLGGSNQPQHF. In nucleotides, the CDR3 is TGTGCCAGCAGTTACTTGGGGGGGAGCAATCAGCCCCAGCATTTT.

This CDR3 reads CASSEGPGQGTGELFF. The DNA of the CDR3 is TGTGCCAGCAGTGAAGGTCCGGGACAGGGTACCGGGGAGCTGTTTTTT. The chain couples TRBV6-4 to TRBJ2-2; 9 bases agree with TRBD1. In germline, CDR1 is MRHNA, CDR2 SNTAGT. Germline trimming cut 3 bases from V and 5 bases from J; bases unmatched to any gene: 7. The CDR3 extends over 16 amino acids.

The chain carries TRBV12-3 or TRBV12-4 and TRBJ1-2; no clear D. With 4 bases removed from V and 2 bases from J, the gap between germline ends came to 8 bases. This CDR3 is built from 13 residues. CDR3: CASSSYRNYGYTF. The DNA of the CDR3 is TGTGCCAGCAGTTCTTACCGGAACTATGGCTACACCTTC.

This clonotype was picked up a small number of times. The V gene is TRBV9, the J gene TRBJ2-5; maybe TRBD2 (7 bases). The CDR3 extends over 18 amino acids. Per germline, CDR1 SGDLS and CDR2 YYNGEE. V was cut by 4 bases and J by 5 bases, with 27 bases left in between. CDR3 coding DNA: TGTGCCAGCAGCCCCCAGATTTCGGGGGGCGCGAGTGTGGAGACCCAGTACTTC. Its protein is CASSPQISGGASVETQYF.

The chain employs TRBV9 and TRBJ2-2; 8 bases are shared with TRBD2. Germline V gives CDR1 SGDLS, CDR2 YYNGEE. The CDR3 totals 14 residues. V shed 7 bases, J shed 6 bases, and the junction held 8 bases outside the gene matches. The CDR3 region is CASSLAGFSGELFF. The CDR3 coding sequence is TGTGCCAGCTCTTTAGCGGGATTTTCCGGGGAGCTGTTTTTT.

At least ten counts were recorded for this clonotype. The chain has TRBV5-1 and TRBJ1-2; TRBD1 matches at 8 bases. Germline trimming cut 2 bases from V and 0 bases from J; bases unmatched to any gene: 6. CDR3 length: 16 residues. Germline assignment: CDR1 SGHRS and CDR2 YFSETQ. CDR3 DNA: TGCGCCAGCAGCTTCCGCTCGGACAGGGCTAACTATGGCTACACCTTC. This sequence encodes CASSFRSDRANYGYTF.

This clonotype was recorded at least ten times. The rearrangement joins TRBV6-5 to TRBJ1-2; perhaps TRBD1 as D (5 bases). V was shortened by 0 bases and J by 8 bases, with 13 bases between the two germline ends. There are 14 residues in the CDR3. Looked up from germline, CDR1 is MNHEY and CDR2 is SVGAGI. The CDR3 DNA sequence: TGTGCCAGCAGTTACTCGCGGCAGGGAGGGGGCTACACCTTC. This sequence encodes CASSYSRQGGGYTF.

The chain links TRBV2 to TRBJ2-1; D ambiguous. The CDR3 spans 11 residues. The V gene lost 7 bases and the J gene lost 4 bases, with 5 bases spanning the gap. Germline V gives CDR1 SNHLY, CDR2 FYNNEI. CDR3 nucleotides: TGTGCCAGCAAGTGGTACAATGAGCAGTTCTTC. Protein sequence: CASKWYNEQFF. The whole variable domain, remainder taken from reference TRBV2 and TRBJ2-1, is EPEVTQTPSHQVTQMGQEVILRCVPISNHLYFYWYRQILGQKVEFLVSFYNNEISEKSEIFDDQFSVERPDGSNFTLKIRSTKLEDSAMYFCASKWYNEQFFGPGTRLTVL.